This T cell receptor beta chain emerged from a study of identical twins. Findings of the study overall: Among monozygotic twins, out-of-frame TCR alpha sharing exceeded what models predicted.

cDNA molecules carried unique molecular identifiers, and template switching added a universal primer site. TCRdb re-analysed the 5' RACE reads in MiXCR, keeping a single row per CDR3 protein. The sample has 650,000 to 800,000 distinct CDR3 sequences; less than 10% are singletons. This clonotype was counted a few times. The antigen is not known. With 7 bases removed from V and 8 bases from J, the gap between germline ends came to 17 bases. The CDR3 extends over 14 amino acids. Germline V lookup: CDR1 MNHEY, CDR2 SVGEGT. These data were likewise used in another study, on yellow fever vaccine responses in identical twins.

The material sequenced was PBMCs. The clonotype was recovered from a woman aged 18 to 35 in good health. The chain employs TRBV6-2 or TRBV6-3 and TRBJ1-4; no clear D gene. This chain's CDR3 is CASKPGVRREKLFF. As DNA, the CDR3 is TGTGCCAGCAAACCCGGGGTGAGGCGCGAAAAACTGTTTTTT.